Below, 15 T cell receptor beta chains from the same sample are listed, as sequenced in a study of early T cells in non-severe SARS-CoV-2 infection. TCRdb re-analysed the 5' RACE reads in MiXCR, keeping a single row per CDR3 protein. The sample has approximately 70,000 distinct CDR3 sequences, roughly 12% seen once. Specimen: whole blood, collected at baseline. The source of these receptors is an adult who was a healthcare worker with PCR-confirmed SARS-CoV-2 infection or an uninfected control (not recorded which).

This chain joins TRBV7-9 and TRBJ1-4; D call uncertain. The V gene's germline CDR1 is SEHNR and CDR2 FQNEAQ (reference sequence). Trimming stripped 3 bases from V and 7 bases from J, with 12 bases between. The CDR3 has 14 residues. The CDR3 sequence: CASSFLLGGEKLFF. As DNA, the CDR3 is TGTGCCAGCAGCTTCCTCTTAGGAGGTGAAAAACTGTTTTTT.

This clonotype was seen a few times. The chain recombines TRBV5-1 with TRBJ1-5; tentative D call: TRBD1 (6 bases). Germline-derived CDR1 and CDR2 are SGHRS and YFSETQ. This CDR3 spans 14 amino acids. The V end was cut by 0 bases, the J end by 4 bases, with 8 bases between. DNA of the CDR3: TGCGCCAGCAGCTTGGAAGGGGGAAATCAGCCCCAGCATTTT. Its protein product is CASSLEGGNQPQHF. Supplemented by reference TRBV5-1 and TRBJ1-5, the full variable domain reads KAGVTQTPRYLIKTRGQQVTLSCSPISGHRSVSWYQQTPGQGLQFLFEYFSETQRNKGNFPGRFSGRQFSNSRSEMNVSTLELGDSALYLCASSLEGGNQPQHFGDGTRLSIL.

This chain joins TRBV7-2 and TRBJ2-3; no definite D call. V lost 1 base and J lost 1, with 9 bases in between. The V gene's germline CDR1 is SGHTA and CDR2 FQGNSA. CDR3 length: 15 amino acids. The CDR3 region has the DNA TGTGCCAGCAGCTTAGATGGGCCAGGCACAGATACGCAGTATTTT. Its translation is CASSLDGPGTDTQYF.

Only a few counts were recorded for this clonotype. The rearrangement joins TRBV27 to TRBJ1-1; the match to TRBD1 covers 8 bases. Germline CDR1 MNHEY, CDR2 SMNVEV (reference sequence). After removal of 6 bases from V and 2 bases from J, the junction contained 2 bases not matched to a gene. The CDR3 extends over 13 amino acids. CDR3 residues: CASRGQVNTEAFF. CDR3 sequence (DNA): TGTGCCAGCAGGGGACAGGTTAACACTGAAGCTTTCTTT.

CDR3 sequence reads: CASSFDRETQYF. CDR3 DNA sequence: TGCGCCAGCAGCTTCGACAGAGAGACCCAGTACTTC. V gene TRBV5-1 combines with J gene TRBJ2-5; D is perhaps TRBD1 (5 bases). The CDR3 covers 12 residues. Per germline, CDR1 SGHRS and CDR2 YFSETQ. The V end was cut by 2 bases, the J end by 4 bases, with 6 bases between.

This clonotype has just a few counts. The chain uses TRBV10-1 and TRBJ2-7; D gene uncertain. The CDR3 sequence is 13 residues long. Germline CDR1 WNHNN, CDR2 SYGVQD (reference sequence). Trimming took 0 bases from V and 2 from J, leaving 5 bases between them. The CDR3, as DNA: TGCGCCAGCAGTGAGTCAGTAACCTACGAGCAGTACTTC. Protein sequence: CASSESVTYEQYF.

The rearrangement joins TRBV6-6 to TRBJ1-6; D perhaps matches TRBD1 (5 bases). Trimming removed 7 bases at V and 9 bases at J, with 13 bases between. The CDR3 extends over 13 amino acids. Germline assignment: CDR1 MNHNY and CDR2 SVGAGI (reference sequence). The CDR3 DNA sequence: TGTGCCAGCAACACAGGTGGGAGTTCACCCCTCCACTTT. Amino acids: CASNTGGSSPLHF.

This clonotype was observed a few times. The CDR3 region is CASSLTETQYF. The CDR3 nucleotides are TGCGCCAGCAGCTTGACAGAGACCCAGTACTTC. The rearrangement uses TRBV5-1 and TRBJ2-5; D remains unclear. The germline V and J ends were trimmed by 1 base and 4 bases, with 2 bases remaining between them. Germline values: CDR1 SGHRS, CDR2 YFSETQ. This CDR3 region has 11 residues.

Note on this clonotype: This sequence may be a read error, since a much larger clone differs from it by one base. This rearrangement joins TRBV5-4 to TRBJ2-1; TRBD2 aligns across 8 bases. The V gene's germline CDR1 is SGHNT and CDR2 YYREEE (reference sequence). The V gene end was trimmed by 3 bases and the J gene end by 8 bases; junction bases not matched to a gene: 4. The CDR3 is 13 residues long. CDR3 residues: CASSSSTSDEQFF. DNA for the CDR3: TGTGCCAGCAGCTCCTCGACTAGCGATGAGCAGTTCTTC.

This rearrangement joins TRBV2 to TRBJ2-3; 7 bases fit TRBD1. The junction had 3 bases not matched to a gene; V was cut back by 0 bases and J by 0 bases. Germline CDR1 reads SNHLY; CDR2 reads FYNNEI. This CDR3 is built from 16 residues. The CDR3 nucleotides are TGTGCCAGCAGTGAAGCGACAGGGAGTAGCACAGATACGCAGTATTTT. Translation gives CASSEATGSSTDTQYF.

This sequence joins TRBV29-1 and TRBJ1-1; D gene uncertain. Germline-derived CDR1 and CDR2 are SQVTM and ANQGSEA. The CDR3 has 11 residues. V was trimmed by 3 bases and J by 5 bases, leaving 7 bases between them. Here the CDR3 reads CSVENPTEAFF. The CDR3 DNA sequence: TGCAGCGTTGAGAATCCGACTGAAGCTTTCTTT.

This clonotype was counted between two and nine times. The rearrangement uses TRBV18 and TRBJ2-5; no firm D call. CDR1 and CDR2 (germline): KGHSH, LQKENI. Trimming shortened V by 2 bases and J by 0 bases, and 7 bases separated the two germline ends. This CDR3 has 14 amino acids. CDR3 residues: CASSPIDNQETQYF. CDR3 bases: TGTGCCAGCTCACCAATCGACAACCAAGAGACCCAGTACTTC.

J is TRBJ2-3 and V is TRBV2; D not resolved. The CDR3 runs 14 residues. Trimming stripped 6 bases from V and 0 bases from J, with 10 bases between. The V gene's germline CDR1 is SNHLY and CDR2 FYNNEI. The CDR3 DNA follows: TGTGCCAGCAGCGCGAGCCTTAGCACAGATACGCAGTATTTT. Translated, it gives CASSASLSTDTQYF.

The chain uses TRBV7-8 and TRBJ1-1; D unresolved. The CDR3 spans 15 residues. CDR1 and CDR2 from the germline V gene are SGHVS and FQNEAQ. Trimming took 1 base from V and 0 from J, leaving 9 bases between them. CDR3 sequence: CASSLVSTVNTEAFF. The CDR3 nucleotides read TGTGCCAGCAGCTTAGTATCGACGGTGAACACTGAAGCTTTCTTT.

This clonotype was seen ten or more times. The chain is built from TRBV6-6 and TRBJ2-7, with D possibly being TRBD1 (6 bases). The CDR3 consists of 17 residues. V lost 6 bases, J lost 0 bases, and 21 bases lay in between. CDR1 is MNHNY, CDR2 SVGAGI, per germline (reference sequence). CDR3 in amino acids: CASRPYKNPGASYEQYF. The CDR3, as DNA: TGTGCCAGCAGGCCATATAAAAATCCAGGGGCCTCCTACGAGCAGTACTTC.